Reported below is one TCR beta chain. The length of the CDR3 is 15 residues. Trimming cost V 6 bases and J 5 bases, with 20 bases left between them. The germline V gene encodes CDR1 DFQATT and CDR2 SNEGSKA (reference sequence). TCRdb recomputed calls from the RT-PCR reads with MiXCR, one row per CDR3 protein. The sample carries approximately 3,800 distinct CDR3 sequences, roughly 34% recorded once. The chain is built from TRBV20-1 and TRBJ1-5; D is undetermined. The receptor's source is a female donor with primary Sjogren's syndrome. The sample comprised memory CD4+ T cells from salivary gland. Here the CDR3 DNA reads TGCAGTGCCAGCAGTCCGAGGGTGGGTTATCAGCCCCAGCATTTT. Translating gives CSASSPRVGYQPQHF.